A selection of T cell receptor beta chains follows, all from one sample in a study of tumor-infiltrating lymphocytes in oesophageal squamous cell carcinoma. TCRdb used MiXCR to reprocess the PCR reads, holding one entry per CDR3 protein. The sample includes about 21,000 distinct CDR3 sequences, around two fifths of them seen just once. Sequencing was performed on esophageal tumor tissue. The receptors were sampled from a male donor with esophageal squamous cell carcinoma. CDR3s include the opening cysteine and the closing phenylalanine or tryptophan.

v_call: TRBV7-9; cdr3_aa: CASSSRTGTGTRNEQFF
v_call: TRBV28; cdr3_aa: CASSPAGASGVTGELFF
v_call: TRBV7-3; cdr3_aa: CASSIGQGTYEQYF
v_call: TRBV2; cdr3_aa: CASSEIETASTDTQYF
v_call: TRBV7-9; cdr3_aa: CASTLGAGRSSGAYNEQYF
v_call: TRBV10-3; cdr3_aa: CAISESSNPRDYGYTF
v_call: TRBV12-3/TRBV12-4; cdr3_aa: CASRTGTVTEKLFF
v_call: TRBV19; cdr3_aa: CASSLITERNYGYTF
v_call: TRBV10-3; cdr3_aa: CAISESLAGGRWQYF
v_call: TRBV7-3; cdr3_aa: CASSLRELWLHLRF
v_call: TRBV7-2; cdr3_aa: CASSPVGQTDTQYF
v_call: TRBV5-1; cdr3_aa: CASSLLSYQETQYF
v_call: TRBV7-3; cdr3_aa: CASGTGGPGELFF
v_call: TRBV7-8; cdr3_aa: CASSLVAGKVSPLHF
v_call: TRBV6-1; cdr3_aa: CASSESHRTYGYTF
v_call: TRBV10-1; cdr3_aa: CASQKAGDGTDTQYF
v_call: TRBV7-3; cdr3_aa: CASSLSGASYEQYF
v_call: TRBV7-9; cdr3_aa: CASSLGTGRSSYEQYF
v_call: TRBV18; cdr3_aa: CASSSHPFTEAFF
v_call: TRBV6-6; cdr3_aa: CASSYSAGRGGTQYF
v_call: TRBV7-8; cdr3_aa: CASSLEDEQFF
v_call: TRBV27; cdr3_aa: CASSFQGPNYGYTF
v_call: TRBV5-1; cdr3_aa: CASSPTGSYEQYF
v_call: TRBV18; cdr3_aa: CASCLDRGSPLHF
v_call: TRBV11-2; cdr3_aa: CASSLDLIYNEQFF
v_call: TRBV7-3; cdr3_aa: CASSTKTGTGGRDTEAFF
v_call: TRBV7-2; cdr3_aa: CASSSQVQETQYF
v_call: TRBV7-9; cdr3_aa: CASSSPGLSTDTQYF
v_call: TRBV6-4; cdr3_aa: CASSDGTSGSTDTQYF
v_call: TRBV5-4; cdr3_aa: CASSTPTGGKEKLFF
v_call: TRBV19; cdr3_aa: CASSIIGGIQTNEQFF
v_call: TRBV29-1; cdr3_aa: CSVGGETQYF
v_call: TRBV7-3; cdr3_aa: CASSAQANTEAFF
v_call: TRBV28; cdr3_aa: CASSRRGLALYEQYF
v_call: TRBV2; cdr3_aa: CATPGRETDTQYF